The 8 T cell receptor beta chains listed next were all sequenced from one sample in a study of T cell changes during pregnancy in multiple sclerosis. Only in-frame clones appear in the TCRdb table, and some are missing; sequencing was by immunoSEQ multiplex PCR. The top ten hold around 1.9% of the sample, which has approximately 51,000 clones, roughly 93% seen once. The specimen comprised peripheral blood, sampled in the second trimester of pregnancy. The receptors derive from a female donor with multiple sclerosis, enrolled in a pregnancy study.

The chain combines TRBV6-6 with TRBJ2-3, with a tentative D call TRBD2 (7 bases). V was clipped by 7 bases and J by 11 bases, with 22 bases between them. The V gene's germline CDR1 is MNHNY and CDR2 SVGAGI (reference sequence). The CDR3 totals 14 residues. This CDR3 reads CASIRGGPDSRQYF. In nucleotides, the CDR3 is TGTGCCAGCATTAGGGGGGGACCAGATTCACGGCAGTATTTT.

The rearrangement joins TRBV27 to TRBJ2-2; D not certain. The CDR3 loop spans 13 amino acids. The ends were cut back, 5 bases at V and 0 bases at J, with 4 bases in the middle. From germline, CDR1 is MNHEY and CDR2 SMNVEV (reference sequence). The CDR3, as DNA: TGTGCCAGCAGTCTCGCGAACACCGGGGAGCTGTTTTTT. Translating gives CASSLANTGELFF.

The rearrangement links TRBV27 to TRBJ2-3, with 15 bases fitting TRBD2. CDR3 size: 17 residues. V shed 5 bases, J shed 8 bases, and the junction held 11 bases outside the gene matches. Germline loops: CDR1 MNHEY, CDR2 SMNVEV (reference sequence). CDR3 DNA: TGTGCCAGCAGTGGGAGGACTAGCGGGAGGGCTGGGTCTACGCAGTATTTT. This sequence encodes CASSGRTSGRAGSTQYF.

The CDR3 is CASSLGGTGGYHDTEAFF. CDR3 sequence (DNA): TGTGCCAGCAGCTTGGGCGGGACAGGGGGCTACCACGACACTGAAGCTTTCTTT. This sequence joins TRBV7-9 and TRBJ1-1; 12 nucleotides line up with TRBD1. Germline V gene sequence: CDR1 SEHNR, CDR2 FQNEAQ (reference sequence). With 3 bases clipped from V and 3 bases from J, the junction kept 11 bases outside the gene matches. The CDR3 runs to 18 residues.

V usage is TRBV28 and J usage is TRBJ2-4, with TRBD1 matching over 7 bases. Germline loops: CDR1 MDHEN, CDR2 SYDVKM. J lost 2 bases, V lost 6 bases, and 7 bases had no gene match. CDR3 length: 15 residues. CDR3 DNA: TGTGCCAGCAGCGATCAGGGGGTGTCCAAAAACATTCAGTACTTC. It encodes CASSDQGVSKNIQYF.

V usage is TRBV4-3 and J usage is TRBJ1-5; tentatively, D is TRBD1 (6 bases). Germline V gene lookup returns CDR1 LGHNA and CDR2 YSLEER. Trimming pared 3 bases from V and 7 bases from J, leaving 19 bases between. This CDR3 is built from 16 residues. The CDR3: CASSQTVGRGGQPQHF. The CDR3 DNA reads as TGCGCCAGCAGCCAGACGGTGGGCAGGGGCGGCCAGCCCCAGCATTTT.

The CDR3, as DNA: TGTGCCTGGAATCGACTAGGGGGCAGGAATGAGCAGTTCTTC. This sequence encodes CAWNRLGGRNEQFF. The chain couples TRBV30 to TRBJ2-1; D is possibly TRBD1 (7 bases). In germline, CDR1 is GTSNPN, CDR2 SVGIG (reference sequence). V shed 4 bases and J shed 7 bases, with 17 bases lying between them. This CDR3 is 14 amino acids long.

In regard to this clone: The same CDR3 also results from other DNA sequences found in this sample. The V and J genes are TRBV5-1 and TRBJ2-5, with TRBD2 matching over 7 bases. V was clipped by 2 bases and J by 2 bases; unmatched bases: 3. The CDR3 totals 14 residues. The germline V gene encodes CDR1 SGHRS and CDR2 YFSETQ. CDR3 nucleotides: TGCGCCAGCAGCTTAAGCGGGGATCAAGAGACCCAGTACTTC. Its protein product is CASSLSGDQETQYF.